These T cell receptor beta chains were read from a single sample in a study of OX40 agonist ivuxolimab in advanced cancers. Sequencing was performed with immunoSEQ multiplex PCR; in TCRdb, only in-frame clones are kept and a portion is missing. The data hold 45,000 to 60,000 clones, with 90% observed a single time. The source material was CD4+ or CD8+ T cells sorted from blood, sampled in a trial of the OX40 agonist ivuxolimab. These TCRs come from an adult with an advanced solid tumor such as melanoma, head and neck, liver or kidney cancer. Each CDR3 is given with its conserved first and last residue. D genes are given only for firm matches. Rows give clone size only sometimes, using once, few, many, or a class for an expanded clone.

J gene | V gene | clone size | D gene | CDR3 DNA | CDR3 protein
TRBJ1-5 | TRBV5-4 | NA | TRBD1 | TGTGCCAGCAGCTTGGACAGGGGGCAACAGCCCCAGCATTTT | CASSLDRGQQPQHF
TRBJ2-3 | TRBV5-6 | NA | TRBD2 | TGTGCCAGCAGCCGGACTAGCGGAACGACAGATACGCAGTATTTT | CASSRTSGTTDTQYF
TRBJ2-1 | TRBV11-2 | NA | TRBD2 | TGTGCCAGCAGGATACCGGGACTAGAGAACAATGAGCAGTTCTTC | CASRIPGLENNEQFF
TRBJ2-3 | TRBV2 | NA | NA | TGTGCCAGCGGAGGGGGACAGCCCGTCGATACGCAGTATTTT | CASGGGQPVDTQYF
TRBJ1-2 | TRBV2 | NA | NA | TGTGCCAGCAGCCCCGGGCCTCCTTGGGGCTACACCTTC | CASSPGPPWGYTF
TRBJ1-3 | TRBV9 | NA | NA | TGTGCCAGCAGCCCAAGGACTGTAGTAGTCGGAGACACCATATATTTT | CASSPRTVVVGDTIYF
TRBJ2-2 | TRBV5-1 | NA | TRBD1 | TGCGCCAGCAGCCGAGAACGGACAGGGGGGGCGAACACCGGGGAGCTGTTTTTT | CASSRERTGGANTGELFF
TRBJ1-5 | TRBV28 | NA | NA | TGTGCCAGCACCCGGGCTTCCCCGGGTCAGCCCCAGCATTTT | CASTRASPGQPQHF
TRBJ2-5 | TRBV15 | NA | NA | TGTGCCACCAGCAGAAAGAGCTTAGCGTGGAGAGGTCAAGAGACCCAGTACTTC | CATSRKSLAWRGQETQYF
TRBJ2-7 | TRBV25-1 | NA | NA | TGTGCCAGCAGTGCGACCAAGCGAACCTACGAGCAGTACTTC | CASSATKRTYEQYF
TRBJ2-6 | TRBV7-9 | NA | NA | TGTGCCAGCAGCTTAGATGGGCCTGGGGCCAACGTCCTGACTTTC | CASSLDGPGANVLTF
TRBJ1-1 | TRBV7-9 | NA | NA | TGTGCCAGCAGCCAATGGAACCTCGTGGCGGGCACTGAAGCTTTCTTT | CASSQWNLVAGTEAFF
TRBJ2-5 | TRBV6-1 | once | NA | TGTGCCAGCAGTGGGATTAGCCAAGAGACCCAGTACTTC | CASSGISQETQYF
TRBJ2-1 | TRBV2 | NA | TRBD2 | TGTGCCAGCAGTGAAGGTACTAGCGGGTACAATGAGCAGTTCTTC | CASSEGTSGYNEQFF
TRBJ1-1 | TRBV7-3 | NA | TRBD1 | TGTGCCAGCAGAACCACAGGGGTCGGGAACACTGAAGCTTTCTTT | CASRTTGVGNTEAFF
TRBJ1-1 | TRBV6-5 | NA | NA | TGTGCCAGCAAGCTTCGCAGGGAGAACACTGAAGCTTTCTTT | CASKLRRENTEAFF
TRBJ2-2 | TRBV7-3 | NA | TRBD1 | TGTGCCAGCAGCTCCCCTCCCGGGACAGGTCTTAACACCGGGGAGCTGTTTTTT | CASSSPPGTGLNTGELFF
TRBJ2-2 | TRBV11-2 | NA | NA | TGTGCCAGCAGCTTAGCTGTTAGACAGGTCGGGGAGCTGTTTTTT | CASSLAVRQVGELFF
TRBJ2-6 | TRBV28 | NA | NA | TGTGCCAGCAGTCCCGGGGTTCGTGGGGCCAACGTCCTGACTTTC | CASSPGVRGANVLTF
TRBJ2-1 | TRBV7-3 | once | TRBD2 | TGTGCCAGCAGGGCTCCGGGACTAGCGGGAGTCGATGAGCAGTTCTTC | CASRAPGLAGVDEQFF
TRBJ1-1 | TRBV4-1 | NA | NA | TGCGCCAGCAGCCGACCAGGGACTGAAGCTTTCTTT | CASSRPGTEAFF
TRBJ1-2 | TRBV11-2 | NA | TRBD1 | TGTGCCAGCAGCCGAAGCGGACAGGCGAACACCTTC | CASSRSGQANTF
TRBJ2-5 | TRBV5-1 | once | NA | TGCGCCAGCAGCTATGGACAGATGAACCAAGAGACCCAGTACTTC | CASSYGQMNQETQYF
TRBJ2-1 | TRBV5-1 | NA | TRBD2 | TGCGCCAGCAGCCAGACTAGCGGGGGTTACAATGAGCAGTTCTTC | CASSQTSGGYNEQFF
TRBJ2-7 | TRBV7-9 | once | NA | TGTGCCAGCAGCCTGGACCAAACCTACGAGCAGTACTTC | CASSLDQTYEQYF
TRBJ2-2 | TRBV11-1 | NA | TRBD2 | TGTGCCAGCCGCGATAGCGGGGTCAACACCGGGGAGCTGTTTTTT | CASRDSGVNTGELFF
TRBJ1-2 | TRBV6-1 | NA | NA | TGTGCCAGCAGTGAAGCGATGCGGCTGTATGGCTACACCTTC | CASSEAMRLYGYTF
TRBJ2-7 | TRBV11-3 | few | NA | TGTGCCAGCGGGTCGGGCTACGAGCAGTACTTC | CASGSGYEQYF
TRBJ2-1 | TRBV27 | NA | TRBD2 | TGTGCCAGCAGGGTAGCGGGGGGGTCCTTTTCGGAGCAGTTCTTC | CASRVAGGSFSEQFF
TRBJ1-2 | TRBV7-8 | NA | NA | TGTGCCAGCAGCTTAGGAAACCCGACTAGTTTTGGCTACACCTTC | CASSLGNPTSFGYTF
TRBJ1-1 | TRBV19 | NA | NA | TGTGCCAGTAGTAGGACAGAGAACACTGAAGCTTTCTTT | CASSRTENTEAFF
TRBJ2-1 | TRBV5-1 | NA | NA | TGCGCCAGCAGCTTGATGGTGGGGGCGCGCGATGAGCAGTTCTTC | CASSLMVGARDEQFF
TRBJ1-5 | TRBV2 | NA | NA | TGTGCCAGCAGTGGTAACAATCAGCCCCAGCATTTT | CASSGNNQPQHF
TRBJ1-4 | TRBV23-1 | NA | NA | TGCGCCAGCAGTCAATCCGGACTGTTTTTT | CASSQSGLFF
TRBJ1-1 | TRBV29-1 | NA | NA | TGCAGCGGGAAAAGGGGGGAGCAGGGCACTGAAGCTTTCTTT | CSGKRGEQGTEAFF
TRBJ2-5 | TRBV5-1 | NA | TRBD2 | TGCGCCAGCAGCTTGGCTCCCCTTAGCGGGGGGGAAGAGACCCAGTACTTC | CASSLAPLSGGEETQYF
TRBJ2-3 | TRBV5-6 | once | NA | TGTGCCAGCAGCTTGGATCCCACAGATACGCAGTATTTT | CASSLDPTDTQYF
TRBJ2-7 | TRBV18 | NA | NA | TGTGCCAGCTCACCAGGGAGAGAGCAGTACTTC | CASSPGREQYF
TRBJ2-1 | TRBV6-1 | few | NA | TGTGCCAGCAGTGGGTCGGACAGCAGCTCCTACAATGAGCAGTTCTTC | CASSGSDSSSYNEQFF
TRBJ1-2 | TRBV6-5 | NA | NA | TGTGCCAGCAGGCCCCAGGGAGGGGAGTACACCTTC | CASRPQGGEYTF
TRBJ2-1 | TRBV18 | NA | TRBD1 | TGTGCCAGCTCAGGGACAGGGGCTTCCTACAATGAGCAGTTCTTC | CASSGTGASYNEQFF
TRBJ2-3 | TRBV29-1 | NA | TRBD2 | TGCAGCGTTGCGGCTAGCGGGCTCCCAGATACGCAGTATTTT | CSVAASGLPDTQYF
TRBJ2-2 | TRBV10-2 | NA | NA | TGCGCCAGCCACGGACAGACGAACACCGGGGAGCTGTTTTTT | CASHGQTNTGELFF
TRBJ1-2 | TRBV27 | NA | NA | TGTGCCAGCAGTTTATCGAATAAGGTCAGATTAAATGGCTACACCTTC | CASSLSNKVRLNGYTF
TRBJ1-6 | TRBV7-8 | NA | NA | TGTGCCAGCAGCTTAGAGGGGATTTCACCCCTCCACTTT | CASSLEGISPLHF
TRBJ2-3 | TRBV5-3 | NA | NA | TGTGCCAGCAGTTGGGACACCCCTGGCACAGATACGCAGTATTTT | CASSWDTPGTDTQYF
TRBJ2-5 | TRBV11-2 | NA | TRBD2 | TGTGCCAGCAGCTTAATGACTAGCGGGAGGGCAGAGACCCAGTACTTC | CASSLMTSGRAETQYF
TRBJ2-7 | TRBV7-9 | NA | NA | TGTGCCAGCAGCGGGAACCGGGAGCTTTTCTTCGAGCAGTACTTC | CASSGNRELFFEQYF